This TCR beta chain comes out of a study of Ad26.COV2.S vaccination and SARS-CoV-2 variants. Across the study: The donor participated in the COV1001 trial, in its Ad26.COV2.S arm. Once or twice, 56 days apart, Ad26.COV2.S was delivered intramuscularly. Findings and limits, study-wide: Reported post-vaccination CD8+ and CD4+ T cell responses to spike showed substantial breadth.

This clone showed up just a few times. The antigen remains undetermined. V was cut by 5 bases and J by 9 bases, with 16 bases left in between. Germline V gives CDR1 SGHVS, CDR2 FNYEAQ. CDR3 length equals 13 residues. Sequencing was performed with immunoSEQ multiplex PCR; in TCRdb, only in-frame clones are kept and a portion is missing. The sample contains more than 350,000 clones, more than 80% of which appear only once. Indicated treatment: around 19 received Ad26.COV2.S at low or high dose, single or two shots; roughly five received placebo; per-sample allocation not given. The samples date from day 63 after the first vaccine or placebo injection. The donor was a Boston adult aged 18-55 years.

Sample: peripheral blood, taken in a trial of Ad26.COV2.S vaccine versus placebo. The receptor was derived from a person between 18 and 65 years old who received the Ad26.COV2.S COVID-19 vaccine or a placebo. The rearrangement joins TRBV7-6 to TRBJ2-5; D possibly corresponds to TRBD2 (5 bases). CDR3 DNA sequence: TGTGCCAGCAGCCTTAGCGCGTCCTCGGCCCAGTACTTC. This gives the protein CASSLSASSAQYF.